The following is a TCR beta chain sequence with its context. What it recognizes is unknown. The data were obtained in a study of T cell responses to AZD1222 COVID-19 vaccine. Findings and limits, study-wide: Clonal diversity may have been underestimated, and the donors were mostly white British, with more females than males.

Clones were sequenced by immunoSEQ multiplex PCR, and TCRdb holds only the in-frame ones, with some missing. Found here are fewer than 90,000 clones, roughly 84% of them singletons; the top ten hold more than 5%. Germline V gene lookup returns CDR1 LNHDA and CDR2 SQIVND (reference sequence). The CDR3 consists of 16 residues. Trimming left V 6 bases short and J 3 bases short, with 18 bases between. The genes are TRBV19 and TRBJ1-5; no reliable D call. The sample in question was peripheral blood, obtained 28 days after the second AZD1222 dose. The TCR was taken from an adult who received the AZD1222 COVID-19 vaccine. CDR3 in amino acids: CASRAGVMALNQPQHF. The CDR3 region has the DNA TGTGCCAGTAGGGCCGGGGTCATGGCTCTCAATCAGCCCCAGCATTTT.